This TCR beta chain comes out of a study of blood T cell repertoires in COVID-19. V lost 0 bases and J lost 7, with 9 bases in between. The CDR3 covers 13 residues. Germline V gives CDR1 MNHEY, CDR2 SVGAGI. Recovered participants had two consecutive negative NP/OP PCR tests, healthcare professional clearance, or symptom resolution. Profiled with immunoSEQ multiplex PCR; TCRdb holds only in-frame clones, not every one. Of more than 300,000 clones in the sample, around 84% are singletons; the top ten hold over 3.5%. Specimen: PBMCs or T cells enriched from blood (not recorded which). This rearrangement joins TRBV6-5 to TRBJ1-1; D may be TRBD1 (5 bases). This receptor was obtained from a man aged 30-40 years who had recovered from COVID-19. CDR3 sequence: CASSYSGEGEAFF. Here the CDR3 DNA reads TGTGCCAGCAGTTACTCGGGGGAGGGTGAAGCTTTCTTT.